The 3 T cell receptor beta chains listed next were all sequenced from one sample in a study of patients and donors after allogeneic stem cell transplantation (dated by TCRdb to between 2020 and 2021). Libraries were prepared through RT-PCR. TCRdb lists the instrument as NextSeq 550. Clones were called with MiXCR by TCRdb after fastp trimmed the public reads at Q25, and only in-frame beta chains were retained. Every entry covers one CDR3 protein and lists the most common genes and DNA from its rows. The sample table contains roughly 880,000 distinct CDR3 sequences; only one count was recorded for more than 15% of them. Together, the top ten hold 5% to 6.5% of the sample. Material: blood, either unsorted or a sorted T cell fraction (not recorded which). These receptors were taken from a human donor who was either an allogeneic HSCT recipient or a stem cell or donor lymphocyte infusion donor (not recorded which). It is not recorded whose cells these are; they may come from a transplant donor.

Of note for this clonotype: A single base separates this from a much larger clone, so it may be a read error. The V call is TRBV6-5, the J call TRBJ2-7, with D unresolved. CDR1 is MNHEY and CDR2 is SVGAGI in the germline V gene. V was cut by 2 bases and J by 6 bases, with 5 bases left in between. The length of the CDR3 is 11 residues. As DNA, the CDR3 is TGTGCCAGCAGTTACGGGGTCGAGCAGTACTTC. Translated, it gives CASSYGVEQYF.

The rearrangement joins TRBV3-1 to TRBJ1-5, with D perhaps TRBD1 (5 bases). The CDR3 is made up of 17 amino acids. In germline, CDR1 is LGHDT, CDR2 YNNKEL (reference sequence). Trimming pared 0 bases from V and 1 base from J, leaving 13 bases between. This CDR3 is CASSQESGRLSNQPQHF. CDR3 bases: TGTGCCAGCAGCCAAGAATCAGGGCGGTTGAGCAATCAGCCCCAGCATTTT. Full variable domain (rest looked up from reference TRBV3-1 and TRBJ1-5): DTAVSQTPKYLVTQMGNDKSIKCEQNLGHDTMYWYKQDSKKFLKIMFSYNNKELIINETVPNRFSPKSPDKAHLNLHINSLELGDSAVYFCASSQESGRLSNQPQHFGDGTRLSIL.

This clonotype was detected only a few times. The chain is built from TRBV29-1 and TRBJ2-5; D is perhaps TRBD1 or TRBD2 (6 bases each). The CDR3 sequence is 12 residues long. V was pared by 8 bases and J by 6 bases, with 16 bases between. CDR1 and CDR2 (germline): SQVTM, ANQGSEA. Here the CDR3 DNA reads TGCAGCTCGGGAGCAGGGGCCCAGACCCAGTACTTC. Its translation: CSSGAGAQTQYF.